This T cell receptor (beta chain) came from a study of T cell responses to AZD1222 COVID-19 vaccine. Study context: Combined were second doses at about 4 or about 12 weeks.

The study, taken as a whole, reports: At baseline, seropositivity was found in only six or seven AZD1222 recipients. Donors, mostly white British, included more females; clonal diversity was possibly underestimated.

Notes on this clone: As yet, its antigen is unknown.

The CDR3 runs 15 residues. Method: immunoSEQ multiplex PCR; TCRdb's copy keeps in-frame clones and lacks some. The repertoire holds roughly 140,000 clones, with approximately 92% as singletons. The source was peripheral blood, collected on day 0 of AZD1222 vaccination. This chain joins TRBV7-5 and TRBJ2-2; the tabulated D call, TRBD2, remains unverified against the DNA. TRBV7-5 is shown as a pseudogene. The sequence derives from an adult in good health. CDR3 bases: TGTGTCAGAAGCTTCGGGGGTGGTAAGCCCGGGGAGCTGTTTTTT. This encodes CVRSFGGGKPGELFF.